The entry that follows covers one T cell receptor beta chain sequence. Its antigen remains unidentified. Timing groups of about 4 and about 12 weeks for second doses were pooled. Profiling relied on immunoSEQ multiplex PCR, and the TCRdb table lists in-frame clones only, not all of them. The sample includes roughly 48,000 clones, around 89% of them seen just once. This sample is part of a study of T cell responses to AZD1222 COVID-19 vaccine. General study findings and limits: Donors were chiefly white British, with a greater number of females, and clonal diversity was perhaps underestimated. At baseline, just a handful of AZD1222 recipients tested seropositive. Regions 160-218 and 743-854 held dominance among vaccine-associated CD4 TCRs, which spanned spike.

Trimming cost V 6 bases and J 3 bases; bases outside gene matches: 4. Germline CDR1 is ENHRY and CDR2 is SYGVKD. The CDR3 has 14 residues. This clonotype originated in an adult who received the AZD1222 COVID-19 vaccine. The sequencing here drew on peripheral blood, taken 28 days after the second AZD1222 dose. This chain uses TRBV10-3 with TRBJ1-1; 10 bases line up with TRBD1. The CDR3 DNA reads as TGTGCCATCAGCACCGGGACAGGGGACACTGAAGCTTTCTTT. It codes for CAISTGTGDTEAFF.